The 5 T cell receptor beta chains in this list originate from one sample, sequenced in a study of CD8+CD57+ T cells in acquired aplastic anemia. The authors sequenced patients whose flow cytometry had shown CD8+CD57+ cell expansion. Both TCR beta VDJ combination and CDR3 sequence profiling were carried out. Genomic DNA was the template for this profiling. TCRdb re-called the reads with MiXCR, one entry per CDR3 protein. The repertoire holds 200,000 or so distinct CDR3 sequences, with around 50% as singletons. Source material: sorted CD4+, CD8+, or CD8+CD57+ T cells (not recorded which) from PBMCs. These receptors all stem from a human donor with aplastic anemia.

Points on this clonotype: A much bigger clone sits one base away, suggesting this may be a read error. The chain has TRBV4-1 and TRBJ1-2; possible D gene TRBD1, 5 bases. CDR3 length equals 16 residues. Trimming pared 1 base from V and 1 base from J, leaving 13 bases between. CDR1 and CDR2 (germline): MGHRA, YSYEKL. This CDR3 reads CASSQAGARSNYGYTF. CDR3 DNA: TGCGCCAGCAGCCAAGCCGGGGCAAGGAGTAACTATGGCTACACCTTC.

The rearrangement links TRBV7-9 to TRBJ1-6, with D perhaps matching TRBD1 (6 bases). CDR1 is SEHNR and CDR2 is FQNEAQ in the germline V gene (reference sequence). The CDR3 has 15 residues. The V and J ends lost 7 bases and 13 bases respectively, with 23 bases between them. This CDR3 is CASNARGTGFSPLHF. DNA of the CDR3: TGTGCCAGCAACGCCCGGGGCACAGGGTTTTCCCCCCTCCACTTT.

This clonotype was seen repeatedly, ten times or more. J is TRBJ1-2 and V is TRBV12-3 or TRBV12-4; D is perhaps TRBD1 (6 bases). The ends were cut back, 4 bases at V and 4 bases at J, with 13 bases in the middle. CDR3 length: 14 residues. The CDR3 loop is CASSSPTGAYGYTF. The CDR3 DNA is TGTGCCAGCAGTTCCCCCACGGGGGCCTATGGCTACACCTTC.

Of note for this clonotype: Being one base from a much bigger clone, this may be a read error. The CDR3, as DNA: TGTGCCAGCAGCGGAGAGGGACAGGGGAGGGGAGAGGCCCAGTACTTC. It yields the protein CASSGEGQGRGEAQYF. This chain joins TRBV15 and TRBJ2-5; 10 bases are shared with TRBD1. Germline CDR1 and CDR2: LNHNV and YYDKDF (reference sequence). The CDR3 is made up of 16 amino acids.

As concerns this clonotype: The final CDR3 position lacks the conserved phenylalanine or tryptophan, pointing to a likely read error. This chain links TRBV9 with TRBJ2-5; D gene ambiguous. Looked up from germline, CDR1 is SGDLS and CDR2 is YYNGEE. The CDR3 contains 13 residues. Trimming pared 0 bases from V and 5 bases from J, leaving 8 bases between. CDR3 in amino acids: CASSVGDRETQYL. The CDR3 DNA follows: TGTGCCAGCAGCGTAGGTGACCGGGAGACCCAGTACCTC.